This entry is about one TCR beta chain. In the PCR, 60 Vbeta and 13 Jbeta primers were used. The method was immunoSEQ multiplex PCR; TCRdb's version includes in-frame clones alone and lacks a portion of them. This table has approximately 150,000 clones, more than 75% appearing once. From germline, CDR1 is MNHEY and CDR2 SVGAGI. The CDR3 consists of 15 residues. Trimming cost V 1 base and J 9 bases; bases outside gene matches: 2. This record comes from a study of cytomegalovirus exposure and HLA in healthy donors. The chain uses TRBV6-5 and TRBJ2-1; TRBD2 matches 14 bases. The TCR was taken from a female donor in good health and CMV-seronegative. Sequencing used PBMCs. The CDR3 region is CASSYWTSGRREQFF. CDR3 DNA sequence: TGTGCCAGCAGTTACTGGACTAGCGGGAGGCGTGAGCAGTTCTTC.